A single sample gave rise to the 32 T cell receptor beta chains below, sequenced in a study of CD8 T cells in ankylosing spondylitis. These TCRs are of unknown antigen specificity. Study-wide results and caveats: Blood from ankylosing spondylitis patients appeared to carry a characteristic eight-variant TCR beta motif.

TCRdb reprocessed the 5' RACE reads via MiXCR and lists one record per CDR3 protein. The sample lists hundreds of thousands of distinct CDR3 sequences, roughly 13% occurring once. What was sequenced was blood, either unsorted or a sorted T cell fraction (not recorded which). The receptors come from a male donor with ankylosing spondylitis.

There are a few counts of this clonotype. The rearrangement links TRBV12-3 or TRBV12-4 to TRBJ1-6; TRBD1 matches at 8 bases. The CDR3 covers 13 residues. V lost 6 bases, J lost 7 bases, and 2 bases stayed unmatched. The CDR3 DNA reads as TGTGCCAGCAGGGGGACAGGAAATTCACCCCTCCACTTT. Its protein is CASRGTGNSPLHF.

The chain employs TRBV15 and TRBJ1-1; 7 nucleotides align to TRBD1. Per the germline V gene, CDR1 is LNHNV and CDR2 is YYDKDF (reference sequence). The J segment lost 1 base and the V segment lost 1 base, leaving 6 bases of the junction unmatched. The CDR3 runs to 16 residues. This chain's CDR3 is CATSRAPRTGNTEAFF. The CDR3, as DNA: TGTGCCACCAGCAGAGCCCCCCGGACAGGGAACACTGAAGCTTTCTTT.

This clonotype showed up just a few times. The chain links TRBV7-9 to TRBJ1-1; 7 nucleotides line up with TRBD1. V dropped 8 bases and J dropped 0; count of bases not matched to a gene: 6. This CDR3 has 14 residues. Per the germline V gene, CDR1 is SEHNR and CDR2 is FQNEAQ (reference sequence). The CDR3 sequence is CASLRDSLNTEAFF. CDR3 DNA sequence: TGTGCCAGCCTAAGGGACAGTTTGAACACTGAAGCTTTCTTT.

This chain's CDR3 is CSARDASRAPDTQYF. The CDR3 bases are TGCAGTGCTAGAGACGCCTCCCGGGCCCCAGATACGCAGTATTTT. The rearrangement links TRBV20-1 to TRBJ2-3; D is ambiguous. The germline CDR1 and CDR2 sequences are DFQATT and SNEGSKA (reference sequence). CDR3 length: 15 amino acids. The V and J ends lost 0 bases and 4 bases respectively, with 14 bases between them.

This clonotype was seen more than once but under ten times. V gene TRBV7-2 combines with J gene TRBJ2-5; no definite D call. Germline V lookup: CDR1 SGHTA, CDR2 FQGNSA. The V and J ends lost 7 bases and 2 bases respectively, with 11 bases between them. The CDR3 sequence is 13 residues long. The CDR3 DNA reads as TGTGCCAGCACCTCCGGTGTACAAGAGACCCAGTACTTC. Its protein product is CASTSGVQETQYF.

This chain connects TRBV11-2 to TRBJ2-4; weak D call: TRBD1 (6 bases). The CDR3 is 19 residues long. Trimming left V 0 bases short and J 1 base short, with 19 bases between. Germline V gene lookup returns CDR1 SGHAT and CDR2 FQNNGV. This CDR3 is CASSLDRNRVGLAKNIQYF. The CDR3 region has the DNA TGTGCCAGCAGCTTAGACCGAAACAGGGTGGGGCTGGCCAAAAACATTCAGTACTTC.

This clonotype was observed a few times. This chain joins TRBV5-6 and TRBJ2-1, with 10 bases identical to TRBD2. CDR1 SGHDT and CDR2 YYEEEE come from the germline V gene. The J segment lost 2 bases and the V segment lost 4 bases, leaving 3 bases of the junction unmatched. The CDR3 has 15 amino acids. CDR3 nucleotide sequence: TGTGCCAGCAGCGTTCTAGCGGGAGCCTACAATGAGCAGTTCTTC. This codes for CASSVLAGAYNEQFF.

The chain uses TRBV5-1 and TRBJ2-5; TRBD1 aligns across 12 bases. This CDR3 is built from 15 residues. J was trimmed by 5 bases and V by 1 base; bases with no gene match: 3. The germline V gene encodes CDR1 SGHRS and CDR2 YFSETQ. CDR3 loop: CASSLYGTGGETQYF. As DNA, the CDR3 is TGCGCCAGCAGCTTGTACGGGACAGGGGGCGAGACCCAGTACTTC.

This clonotype was counted between two and nine times. V usage is TRBV20-1 and J usage is TRBJ2-1, with a weak D call TRBD2 (5 bases). The CDR3 runs 15 residues. Trimming cost V 0 bases and J 2 bases, with 11 bases left between them. Per the germline V gene, CDR1 is DFQATT and CDR2 is SNEGSKA (reference sequence). CDR3 DNA sequence: TGCAGTGCTAGAGATGAAAGCGGCCCCTACAATGAGCAGTTCTTC. This gives the protein CSARDESGPYNEQFF.

The chain couples TRBV7-9 to TRBJ2-1; TRBD2 aligns across 11 bases. Germline CDR1 is SEHNR and CDR2 is FQNEAQ (reference sequence). The trim removed 7 bases at V and 3 bases at J, leaving 8 bases unmatched. This CDR3 spans 16 amino acids. CDR3 loop: CASIPLAGGVYNEQFF. CDR3 nucleotides: TGTGCCAGCATCCCCTTAGCGGGAGGGGTCTACAATGAGCAGTTCTTC.

This clonotype was detected only a few times. The chain employs TRBV11-2 and TRBJ2-7; D uncertain. V was pared by 4 bases and J by 4 bases, with 14 bases between. This CDR3 region has 14 residues. Per the germline V gene, CDR1 is SGHAT and CDR2 is FQNNGV. CDR3 DNA: TGTGCCAGCAGCTCCCAAGCCGGCGGATACGAGCAGTACGTC. The encoded protein is CASSSQAGGYEQYV.

This clonotype was observed many times. The chain employs TRBV6-1 and TRBJ1-1, with D tentatively TRBD1 (6 bases). Germline lookup yields CDR1 MNHNS and CDR2 SASEGT. The CDR3 loop spans 14 amino acids. The ends were cut back, 7 bases at V and 2 bases at J, with 14 bases in the middle. The CDR3 DNA is TGTGCCAGCACCCTTACAGGGAGAAACACTGAAGCTTTCTTT. This sequence encodes CASTLTGRNTEAFF.

At least ten counts were recorded for this clonotype. The genes are TRBV5-1 and TRBJ2-3, with D uncertain. The CDR3 runs to 12 residues. Trimming stripped 2 bases from V and 6 bases from J, with 7 bases between. Per germline, CDR1 SGHRS and CDR2 YFSETQ. CDR3 region: CASSFSGDTQYF. As DNA, the CDR3 is TGCGCCAGCAGCTTCTCTGGGGATACGCAGTATTTT.

The gene calls are TRBV7-2 and TRBJ2-4; weak D call: TRBD1 (5 bases). Per germline, CDR1 SGHTA and CDR2 FQGNSA. Trimming took 6 bases from V and 0 from J, leaving 18 bases between them. This CDR3 is built from 17 residues. The DNA for the CDR3 is TGTGCCAGCAGTCCTCGCGTCGACAGTCTAGCCAAAAACATTCAGTACTTC. As protein: CASSPRVDSLAKNIQYF.

This clonotype came up a few times. The chain employs TRBV7-2 and TRBJ2-2; TRBD1 or TRBD2 may be the D gene (5 bases each). Germline CDR1 and CDR2: SGHTA and FQGNSA. The CDR3 consists of 15 residues. V was trimmed by 5 bases and J by 1 base, leaving 11 bases between them. In nucleotides, the CDR3 is TGTGCCAGCAGCAAGGGACCGATGAACACCGGGGAGCTGTTTTTT. Translation: CASSKGPMNTGELFF.

This clonotype was detected only once. The V call is TRBV12-5, the J call TRBJ2-5; D possibly uses TRBD1 or TRBD2 (5 bases each). The CDR3 spans 20 residues. V lost 7 bases to trimming and J lost 5 bases, with 35 bases between them. Germline loops: CDR1 LGHNT, CDR2 FRNRAP. CDR3 region: CASATKNPERLGDDAETQYF. DNA of the CDR3: TGTGCTAGTGCCACAAAGAACCCCGAGAGGTTAGGGGACGACGCGGAGACCCAGTACTTC. Using reference TRBV12-5 and TRBJ2-5 for the parts outside the CDR3, the full variable domain is DARVTQTPRHKVTEMGQEVTMRCQPILGHNTVFWYRQTMMQGLELLAYFRNRAPLDDSGMPKDRFSAEMPDATLATLKIQPSEPRDSAVYFCASATKNPERLGDDAETQYFGPGTRLLVL.

This chain joins TRBV6-1 and TRBJ2-5, with D perhaps being TRBD1 or TRBD2 (5 bases each). V gave up 6 bases and J gave up 4 bases, with 15 bases separating them. The length of the CDR3 is 14 residues. Germline V CDR1 and CDR2: MNHNS, SASEGT. The CDR3 sequence is CASSPVGDAETQYF. The CDR3 nucleotides are TGTGCCAGCAGCCCCGTAGGGGACGCAGAGACCCAGTACTTC.

This clonotype was detected many times. CDR3 loop: CASSQARREEQFF. In nucleotides, the CDR3 is TGTGCCAGCAGCCAAGCTCGGAGAGAAGAGCAGTTCTTC. The V call is TRBV3-1, the J call TRBJ2-1, with no clear D. The CDR3 has 13 amino acids. The V end lost 1 base, the J end lost 10 bases, and 11 bases lay between the germline ends. CDR1 is LGHDT, CDR2 YNNKEL, per germline (reference sequence).

This clonotype turned up a few times. The chain links TRBV5-1 to TRBJ2-1, with D possibly matching TRBD2 (6 bases). This CDR3 comprises 16 residues. Trimming took off 3 bases at V and 3 bases at J, with 16 bases between the two ends. Germline lookup yields CDR1 SGHRS and CDR2 YFSETQ. The CDR3, as DNA: TGCGCCAGCAGCTCGCGGGGCGGAGCGGACTACAATGAGCAGTTCTTC. Translation: CASSSRGGADYNEQFF.

This clonotype came up many times. The rearrangement uses TRBV5-1 and TRBJ2-4, with 9 bases that match TRBD2. This CDR3 is 19 amino acids long. The J segment lost 0 bases and the V segment lost 0 bases, leaving 10 bases of the junction unmatched. Looked up from germline, CDR1 is SGHRS and CDR2 is YFSETQ. CDR3 amino acids: CASSLVASGDLLAKNIQYF. The CDR3 nucleotides are TGCGCCAGCAGCTTGGTGGCTAGCGGGGACCTCCTAGCCAAAAACATTCAGTACTTC.

The chain has TRBV3-1 and TRBJ2-3; D is possibly TRBD2 (6 bases). The CDR3 covers 15 residues. The ends were cut back, 3 bases at V and 0 bases at J, with 10 bases in the middle. Germline V gene data show CDR1 as LGHDT and CDR2 as YNNKEL (reference sequence). Here the CDR3 reads CASSQKLASTDTQYF. The CDR3 DNA follows: TGTGCCAGCAGCCAGAAGCTAGCGAGCACAGATACGCAGTATTTT.

The chain has TRBV5-1 and TRBJ2-1; TRBD2 agrees at 10 bases. This CDR3 region has 16 residues. Germline V gene lookup returns CDR1 SGHRS and CDR2 YFSETQ. J was trimmed by 9 bases and V by 0 bases; bases with no gene match: 9. In DNA form, the CDR3 reads TGCGCCAGCAGCTTGGTAGGGACTAGCGCTCTCAGTGAGCAGTTCTTC. Encoded protein: CASSLVGTSALSEQFF.

This clonotype showed up many times. V usage is TRBV7-2 and J usage is TRBJ1-5; TRBD1 matches at 9 bases. CDR3 length: 15 residues. Germline V gene data show CDR1 as SGHTA and CDR2 as FQGNSA. Trimming removed 4 bases from V and 2 bases from J; junction bases left unmatched: 3. The CDR3 here is CASSYRGLGNQPQHF. The CDR3 coding sequence is TGTGCCAGCAGCTACAGGGGGCTCGGCAATCAGCCCCAGCATTTT.

J is TRBJ1-2 and V is TRBV20-1; the D is unclear. The CDR3 covers 13 residues. The ends were cut back, 5 bases at V and 11 bases at J, with 21 bases in the middle. Germline-derived CDR1 and CDR2 are DFQATT and SNEGSKA (reference sequence). The DNA of the CDR3 is TGCAGTGCTGCGGACTCTTCCTACGGGTGGTACACCTTC. Encoded protein: CSAADSSYGWYTF.

The chain is built from TRBV18 and TRBJ2-5; possibly TRBD2 for D (5 bases). Trimming left V 3 bases short and J 5 bases short, with 19 bases between. Per the germline V gene, CDR1 is KGHSH and CDR2 is LQKENI. There are 16 residues in the CDR3. The CDR3 is CASSPRTGRRSETQYF. The CDR3 DNA is TGTGCCAGCTCACCCCGGACTGGGCGGAGGTCGGAGACCCAGTACTTC.

This clonotype was recorded many times. The V call is TRBV15, the J call TRBJ2-1; no firm D call. Between the trimmed V and J ends, which lost 0 bases and 10 bases, there was a span of 13 bases. CDR1 LNHNV and CDR2 YYDKDF come from the germline V gene (reference sequence). The CDR3 extends over 14 amino acids. For the CDR3, the DNA is TGTGCCACCAGCAGAGATCAGCCCCCCTTGGAGCAGTTCTTC. Protein product: CATSRDQPPLEQFF.

The gene calls are TRBV7-2 and TRBJ2-1; the match to TRBD1 covers 11 bases. The V segment lost 0 bases and the J segment 7 bases; nucleotides outside the gene matches: 2. CDR1 is SGHTA and CDR2 is FQGNSA in the germline V gene. The CDR3 sequence is 15 residues long. The CDR3 DNA is TGTGCCAGCAGCTTAGCAGGGGACAGGGGGAATGAGCAGTTCTTC. Translating it yields CASSLAGDRGNEQFF.

This clonotype was seen only a few times. The V and J genes are TRBV25-1 and TRBJ2-2; D uncertain. The V gene lost 5 bases and the J gene lost 0 bases, with 7 bases spanning the gap. This CDR3 has 14 amino acids. The germline V gene has CDR1 MGHDK and CDR2 SYGVNS. CDR3 coding DNA: TGTGCCAGCAGTCCGCAGGCGAACACCGGGGAGCTGTTTTTT. Residues: CASSPQANTGELFF.

In this sample, this clonotype turned up a few times. For the CDR3, the DNA is TGTGCCAGCAGCCCTAGACTAGCTGAGGCCCAGTACTTC. Protein: CASSPRLAEAQYF. The chain carries TRBV11-2 and TRBJ2-5, with TRBD2 matching over 7 bases. In germline, CDR1 is SGHAT, CDR2 FQNNGV. V gave up 5 bases and J gave up 9 bases; unmatched junction bases: 9. This CDR3 comprises 13 residues.

This clonotype was seen only a few times. The CDR3, as DNA: TGTGCCAGCAGTCCCCTTGGGACAGAAAATTCACCCCTCCACTTT. Its translation: CASSPLGTENSPLHF. V is TRBV6-1 and J is TRBJ1-6; the match to TRBD1 covers 7 bases. Germline values: CDR1 MNHNS, CDR2 SASEGT. This CDR3 has 15 amino acids. Unmatched junction bases numbered 8, after V lost 5 bases and J lost 7 bases.

This clonotype was observed a handful of times. At one of its ends the junction is not consistent with the germline gene, which may arise from a read error. This chain joins TRBV20-1 and TRBJ1-6; the D gene is possibly TRBD1 (6 bases). CDR3 length: 15 amino acids. The germline gives CDR1 DFQATT, CDR2 SNEGSKA (reference sequence). The CDR3 is CSAREGDWHNSPLHF. CDR3 nucleotides: TGCAGTGCCAGAGAGGGGGACTGGCATAATTCACCCCTCCACTTT.

In this sample, this clonotype turned up once. The junction does not match germline at one end; this may be a read error. The chain employs TRBV2 and TRBJ2-6; D may be TRBD2 (6 bases). The CDR3 is 17 residues long. Germline CDR1 is SNHLY and CDR2 is FYNNEI. This CDR3 is CAGSEFRAGSGANVLTF. The CDR3 region has the DNA TGTGCCGGCAGTGAATTCAGAGCGGGCTCTGGGGCCAACGTCCTGACTTTC.